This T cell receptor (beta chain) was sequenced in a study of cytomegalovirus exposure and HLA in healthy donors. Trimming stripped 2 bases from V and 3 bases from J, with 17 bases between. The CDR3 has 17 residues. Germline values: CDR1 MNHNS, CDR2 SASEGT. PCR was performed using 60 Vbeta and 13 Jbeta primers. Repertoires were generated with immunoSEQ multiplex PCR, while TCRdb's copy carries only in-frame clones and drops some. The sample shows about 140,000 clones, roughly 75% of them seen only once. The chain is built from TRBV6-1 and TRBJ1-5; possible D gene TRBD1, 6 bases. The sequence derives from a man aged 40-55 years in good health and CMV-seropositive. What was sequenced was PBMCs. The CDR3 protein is CASSERGRGLVNQPQHF. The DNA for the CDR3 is TGTGCCAGCAGTGAAAGGGGCAGGGGTTTGGTCAATCAGCCCCAGCATTTT.